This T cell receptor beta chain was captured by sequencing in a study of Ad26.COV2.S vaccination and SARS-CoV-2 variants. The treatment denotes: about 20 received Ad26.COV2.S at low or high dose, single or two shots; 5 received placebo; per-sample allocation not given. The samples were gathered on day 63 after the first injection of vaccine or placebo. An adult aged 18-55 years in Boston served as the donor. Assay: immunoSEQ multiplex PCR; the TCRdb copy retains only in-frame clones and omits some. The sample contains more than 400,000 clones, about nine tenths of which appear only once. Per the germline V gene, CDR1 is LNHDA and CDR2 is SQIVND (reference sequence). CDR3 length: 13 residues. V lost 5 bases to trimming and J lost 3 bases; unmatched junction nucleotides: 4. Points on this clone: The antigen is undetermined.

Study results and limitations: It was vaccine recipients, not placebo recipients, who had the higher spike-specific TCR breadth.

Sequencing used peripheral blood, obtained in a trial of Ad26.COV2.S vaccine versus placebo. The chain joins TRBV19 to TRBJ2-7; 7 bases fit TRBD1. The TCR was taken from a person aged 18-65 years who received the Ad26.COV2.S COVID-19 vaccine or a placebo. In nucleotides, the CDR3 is TGTGCCAGTAGTGCCGGGACAGACTACGAGCAGTACTTC. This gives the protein CASSAGTDYEQYF.